The 13 T cell receptor beta chains in this list originate from one sample, sequenced in a study of cytomegalovirus exposure and HLA in healthy donors. Libraries were prepared by immunoSEQ multiplex PCR; TCRdb keeps only in-frame clonotypes and omits some of them. The table has roughly 250,000 clones, roughly 86% seen once. Material for sequencing was PBMCs. These receptors came from a woman younger than 45 in good health and CMV-seropositive.

As for this clone: Mismatch with germline at one junction end may stem from a read error. V gene TRBV7-2 combines with J gene TRBJ2-1; the match to TRBD2 covers 8 bases. The CDR3 runs to 15 residues. The germline V gene encodes CDR1 SGHTA and CDR2 FQGNSA. CDR3 amino acids: CASNSGLAGYTEQFF. The CDR3 nucleotides are TGTGCCAGCAATAGTGGGCTAGCGGGCTACACTGAGCAGTTCTTC.

V is TRBV19 and J is TRBJ1-2, with TRBD1 matching 12 bases. The V gene's germline CDR1 is LNHDA and CDR2 SQIVND (reference sequence). There are 14 residues in the CDR3. Trimming took 7 bases from V and 7 from J; bases not matched to a gene: 7. CDR3 in DNA: TGTGCCAGTAATTTGGGACAGGGGGCTGGTGGCTACACCTTC. Its translation: CASNLGQGAGGYTF.

V and J are TRBV27 and TRBJ2-5; D uncertain. CDR3 length equals 13 residues. The germline CDR1 and CDR2 sequences are MNHEY and SMNVEV (reference sequence). V dropped 3 bases and J dropped 1 base, with 6 bases sitting between them. The CDR3 DNA sequence: TGTGCCAGCAGTTTGAGCCTCCAAGAGACCCAGTACTTC. Protein sequence: CASSLSLQETQYF.

The chain employs TRBV28 and TRBJ2-7; a weak D match, TRBD1 (5 bases). This CDR3 has 14 amino acids. The ends were cut back, 1 base at V and 3 bases at J, with 10 bases in the middle. Germline CDR1 is MDHEN and CDR2 is SYDVKM. The CDR3 protein is CASSLSPTVYEQYF. In DNA form, the CDR3 reads TGTGCCAGCAGTTTATCCCCGACAGTCTACGAGCAGTACTTC. The full variable domain, in which reference TRBV28 and TRBJ2-7 provide the parts outside the CDR3, is DVKVTQSSRYLVKRTGEKVFLECVQDMDHENMFWYRQDPGLGLRLIYFSYDVKMKEKGDIPEGYSVSREKKERFSLILESASTNQTSMYLCASSLSPTVYEQYFGPGTRLTVT.

The chain is built from TRBV6-5 and TRBJ2-7; 10 bases line up with TRBD2. The CDR3 length is 15 residues. V shed 6 bases, J shed 3 bases, and the junction held 8 bases outside the gene matches. The germline V gene has CDR1 MNHEY and CDR2 SVGAGI. CDR3 amino acids: CASRTGTSANYEQYF. CDR3 bases: TGTGCCAGCAGGACCGGGACTAGCGCCAACTACGAGCAGTACTTC.

The V gene is TRBV6-6, the J gene TRBJ2-3; weak D call: TRBD1 (5 bases). The V gene lost 2 bases and the J gene lost 2 bases, with 11 bases spanning the gap. The CDR3 extends over 15 amino acids. Germline CDR1 reads MNHNY; CDR2 reads SVGAGI (reference sequence). For the CDR3, the DNA is TGTGCCAGCAGTTACCCCACAGGAACCACAGATACGCAGTATTTT. Protein: CASSYPTGTTDTQYF.

The chain has TRBV5-1 and TRBJ2-3; D is unclear. V was trimmed by 2 bases and J by 2 bases, leaving 15 bases between them. The CDR3 is made up of 16 amino acids. CDR1 and CDR2 (germline): SGHRS, YFSETQ. The CDR3 protein is CASSFTVQAITDTQYF. The CDR3 bases are TGCGCCAGCAGCTTTACTGTCCAGGCGATCACAGATACGCAGTATTTT.

This chain connects TRBV12-5 to TRBJ2-1; 11 bases match TRBD2. CDR3 length: 16 residues. Looked up from germline, CDR1 is LGHNT and CDR2 is FRNRAP. The trim removed 2 bases at V and 4 bases at J, leaving 4 bases unmatched. The chain's CDR3 is CASGLLLAGGYNEQFF. CDR3 sequence (DNA): TGTGCTAGTGGTTTGCTTTTAGCGGGAGGGTACAATGAGCAGTTCTTC.

The sample holds one count of this clone. The chain combines TRBV30 with TRBJ2-7; 7 nucleotides match TRBD2. V gave up 5 bases and J gave up 0 bases; unmatched junction bases: 1. Germline loops: CDR1 GTSNPN, CDR2 SVGIG (reference sequence). The CDR3 is 12 residues long. CDR3 protein: CAWAGASYEQYF. The CDR3 nucleotides are TGTGCCTGGGCGGGAGCCTCCTACGAGCAGTACTTC.

The chain couples TRBV28 to TRBJ2-7; 10 bases match TRBD1. CDR1 MDHEN and CDR2 SYDVKM come from the germline V gene. The CDR3 has 14 amino acids. The V and J ends lost 6 bases and 7 bases, in that order; junction bases with no gene match: 9. This CDR3 is CASSLRQGAWEQYF. The CDR3, as DNA: TGTGCCAGCAGCTTAAGACAGGGGGCGTGGGAGCAGTACTTC. Drawing the rest from reference TRBV28 and TRBJ2-7, the complete variable domain is DVKVTQSSRYLVKRTGEKVFLECVQDMDHENMFWYRQDPGLGLRLIYFSYDVKMKEKGDIPEGYSVSREKKERFSLILESASTNQTSMYLCASSLRQGAWEQYFGPGTRLTVT.

The rearrangement joins TRBV19 to TRBJ1-2; the D gene is possibly TRBD1 (5 bases). Trimming pared 5 bases from V and 8 bases from J, leaving 12 bases between. The CDR3 contains 12 residues. Germline CDR1 and CDR2: LNHDA and SQIVND (reference sequence). CDR3 in DNA: TGTGCCAGTAGTCCCCCAGGGTACGGCTACACCTTC. It is translated as CASSPPGYGYTF.

In DNA, the CDR3 is TGTGCCAGTAGTGCGAGACAGGGGGCCGACTATGGCTACACCTTC. Translation gives CASSARQGADYGYTF. The chain employs TRBV19 and TRBJ1-2; 10 bases line up with TRBD1. The V segment lost 5 bases and the J segment 3 bases; nucleotides outside the gene matches: 6. The CDR3 loop spans 15 amino acids. In germline, CDR1 is LNHDA, CDR2 SQIVND (reference sequence). Together with reference TRBV19 and TRBJ1-2, the CDR3 gives the full variable domain: DGGITQSPKYLFRKEGQNVTLSCEQNLNHDAMYWYRQDPGQGLRLIYYSQIVNDFQKGDIAEGYSVSREKKESFPLTVTSAQKNPTAFYLCASSARQGADYGYTFGSGTRLTVV.

The chain combines TRBV19 with TRBJ1-2; a possible D gene is TRBD1 (5 bases). This CDR3 is 18 amino acids long. V was pared by 1 base and J by 6 bases, with 24 bases between. Germline V gene sequence: CDR1 LNHDA, CDR2 SQIVND (reference sequence). CDR3 protein: CASSIVKSVGRTLDGYTF. DNA of the CDR3: TGTGCCAGTAGTATAGTTAAGTCGGTCGGGAGGACATTGGATGGCTACACCTTC.